The 15 T cell receptor beta chains below were found in one sample sequenced in a study of T cells after yellow fever vaccination. TCRdb re-derived calls from the 5' RACE reads in MiXCR, one entry per CDR3 protein. In the table there are nearly 350,000 distinct CDR3 sequences, around 8.1% of which are singletons. Here the sequenced sample was PBMCs, taken around 45 days after the first yellow fever vaccination. The receptors stem from a man younger than 35 who received the YFV17D yellow fever vaccine.

This clonotype has more than one count but fewer than ten. Germline is not matched at one junction end, which may reflect a read error. The V and J genes are TRBV7-9 and TRBJ1-1; no clear D. The CDR3 covers 11 residues. Germline V lookup: CDR1 SEHNR, CDR2 FQNEAQ (reference sequence). CDR3 amino acids: CASSQEMTALF. In DNA, the CDR3 is TGTGCCAGCAGCCAGGAAATGACGGCGTTATTT.

This clonotype was seen only a few times. The genes are TRBV30 and TRBJ1-2; weak D call: TRBD1 (5 bases). Trimming took 0 bases from V and 7 from J, leaving 12 bases between them. The V gene's germline CDR1 is GTSNPN and CDR2 SVGIG (reference sequence). The CDR3 has 13 amino acids. The CDR3 nucleotides are TGTGCCTGGAGTGTTGGGGGGATTAGTGGCTACACCTTC. Translated: CAWSVGGISGYTF. Full variable domain (missing parts from reference TRBV30 and TRBJ1-2): SQTIHQWPATLVQPVGSPLSLECTVEGTSNPNLYWYRQAAGRGLQLLFYSVGIGQISSEVPQNLSASRPQDRQFILSSKKLLLSDSGFYLCAWSVGGISGYTFGSGTRLTVV.

This clonotype was seen a handful of times. The chain combines TRBV29-1 with TRBJ1-2; D unresolved. The ends were cut back, 5 bases at V and 0 bases at J, with 13 bases in the middle. The CDR3 totals 14 residues. CDR1 is SQVTM, CDR2 ANQGSEA, per germline. The CDR3 DNA is TGCAGCGTTTTCCCATCCAAGGCTAACTATGGCTACACCTTC. Protein product: CSVFPSKANYGYTF. Variable domain in full (rest from reference TRBV29-1 and TRBJ1-2): SAVISQKPSRDICQRGTSLTIQCQVDSQVTMMFWYRQQPGQSLTLIATANQGSEATYESGFVIDKFPISRPNLTFSTLTVSNMSPEDSSIYLCSVFPSKANYGYTFGSGTRLTVV.

This chain joins TRBV19 and TRBJ2-1; TRBD2 aligns across 9 bases. The V gene's germline CDR1 is LNHDA and CDR2 SQIVND (reference sequence). J gave up 12 bases and V 1 base, and 10 bases lay outside the gene matches. This CDR3 region has 15 residues. The CDR3 DNA follows: TGTGCCAGTAGTATAGGGAGCGGGGGGTCAGAATGGCAGTTCTTC. It encodes CASSIGSGGSEWQFF.

The chain joins TRBV18 to TRBJ1-5, with D unclear. Germline V gives CDR1 KGHSH, CDR2 LQKENI. This CDR3 has 16 residues. Trimming stripped 1 base from V and 6 bases from J, with 16 bases between. In nucleotides, the CDR3 is TGTGCCAGCTCACCACGCGATCCCGCTTTTGGTCAGCCCCAGCATTTT. This encodes CASSPRDPAFGQPQHF.

The genes are TRBV11-2 and TRBJ1-2; 10 nucleotides line up with TRBD1. V gave up 5 bases and J gave up 14 bases; unmatched junction bases: 11. The CDR3 is made up of 13 amino acids. Germline CDR1 and CDR2: SGHAT and FQNNGV. In DNA, the CDR3 is TGTGCCAGCAGCCCGGGGAAGGGACAGGGGTGGACCTTC. Amino acid sequence: CASSPGKGQGWTF. Using reference TRBV11-2 and TRBJ1-2 for the parts outside the CDR3, the full variable domain is EAGVAQSPRYKIIEKRQSVAFWCNPISGHATLYWYQQILGQGPKLLIQFQNNGVVDDSQLPKDRFSAERLKGVDSTLKIQPAKLEDSAVYLCASSPGKGQGWTFGSGTRLTVV.

The chain is built from TRBV7-3 and TRBJ2-2; TRBD1 might be the D (6 bases). Germline V lookup: CDR1 SGHTA, CDR2 FQGTGA. The length of the CDR3 is 14 residues. V lost 4 bases, J lost 7 bases, and 13 bases lay in between. The CDR3 region has the DNA TGTGCCAGCAGCTCAACACAGGGTTACGGGGAGCTGTTTTTT. As protein: CASSSTQGYGELFF.

The chain links TRBV20-1 to TRBJ2-1, with D unresolved. Trimming cost V 0 bases and J 1 base, with 7 bases left between them. Germline CDR1 reads DFQATT; CDR2 reads SNEGSKA (reference sequence). The CDR3 loop spans 14 amino acids. The CDR3 reads CSAREGSSYNEQFF. In DNA form, the CDR3 reads TGCAGTGCTAGAGAGGGGTCTTCCTACAATGAGCAGTTCTTC.

This clonotype was counted only a few times. The chain recombines TRBV12-3 or TRBV12-4 with TRBJ2-1, with 10 positions matching TRBD1. J lost 6 bases, V lost 6 bases, and 11 bases had no gene match. CDR3 size: 16 residues. The CDR3 DNA reads as TGTGCCAGCAGGCCCCCCCGGGACAGGGGAGGCAATGAGCAGTTCTTC. Translated, it gives CASRPPRDRGGNEQFF.

This clonotype was seen repeatedly, ten times or more. The genes are TRBV6-1 and TRBJ1-1, with D perhaps matching TRBD1 (6 bases). The V end was cut by 6 bases, the J end by 3 bases, with 11 bases between. Per germline, CDR1 MNHNS and CDR2 SASEGT. This CDR3 is 13 amino acids long. The CDR3 region has the DNA TGTGCCAGCAGGGACAGTTTTGACACTGAAGCTTTCTTT. This encodes CASRDSFDTEAFF.

This clonotype was recorded a few times. This chain joins TRBV20-1 and TRBJ2-1; 12 positions agree with TRBD2. This CDR3 region has 15 residues. Germline-derived CDR1 and CDR2 are DFQATT and SNEGSKA (reference sequence). The trim removed 6 bases at V and 3 bases at J, leaving 6 bases unmatched. CDR3 protein: CSANPSGGGYNEQFF. CDR3 nucleotide sequence: TGCAGTGCGAACCCTAGCGGGGGGGGCTACAATGAGCAGTTCTTC.

This clonotype showed up just a few times. The rearrangement links TRBV9 to TRBJ2-1; TRBD2 might be the D (6 bases). V was clipped by 4 bases and J by 0 bases, with 17 bases between them. Germline lookup yields CDR1 SGDLS and CDR2 YYNGEE. The CDR3 totals 17 residues. In nucleotides, the CDR3 is TGTGCCAGCAGCCCCCGGGGAGGCCCCAGCTCCTACAATGAGCAGTTCTTC. Amino acids: CASSPRGGPSSYNEQFF.

This clonotype was seen at least ten times. This chain connects TRBV5-1 to TRBJ2-7; D ambiguous. The CDR3 length is 12 residues. Trimming took off 3 bases at V and 2 bases at J, with 6 bases between the two ends. Per germline, CDR1 SGHRS and CDR2 YFSETQ. The CDR3 DNA follows: TGCGCCAGCAGCTCCCAAACCTACGAGCAGTACTTC. It specifies CASSSQTYEQYF.

The chain couples TRBV20-1 to TRBJ2-3; 8 nucleotides line up with TRBD2. The V segment lost 7 bases and the J segment 0 bases; nucleotides outside the gene matches: 9. The CDR3 length is 15 residues. Germline CDR1 reads DFQATT; CDR2 reads SNEGSKA (reference sequence). The CDR3 bases are TGCAGTGTGCGGGGGGCTCGATCCAGCACAGATACGCAGTATTTT. It translates to CSVRGARSSTDTQYF.

This clonotype showed up just a few times. CDR3 residues: CASRQDRGMNTEAFF. The CDR3 DNA reads TGTGCCAGCAGACAGGATAGGGGTATGAACACTGAAGCTTTCTTT. This chain uses TRBV3-1 with TRBJ1-1, with D possibly being TRBD1 (5 bases). In germline, CDR1 is LGHDT, CDR2 YNNKEL (reference sequence). The V and J ends lost 6 bases and 0 bases respectively, with 14 bases between them. The length of the CDR3 is 15 residues.